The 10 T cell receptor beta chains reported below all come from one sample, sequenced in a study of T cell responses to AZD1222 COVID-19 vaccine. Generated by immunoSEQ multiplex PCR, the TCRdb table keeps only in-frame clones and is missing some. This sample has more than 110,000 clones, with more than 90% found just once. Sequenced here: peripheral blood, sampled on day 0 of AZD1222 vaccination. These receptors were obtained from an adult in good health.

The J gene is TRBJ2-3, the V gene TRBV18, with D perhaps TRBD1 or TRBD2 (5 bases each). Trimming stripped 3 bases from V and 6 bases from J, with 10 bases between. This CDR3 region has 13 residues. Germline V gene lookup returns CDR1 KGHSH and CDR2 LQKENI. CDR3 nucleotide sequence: TGTGCCAGCTCACCCCTGGGACCGGATACGCAGTATTTT. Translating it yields CASSPLGPDTQYF.

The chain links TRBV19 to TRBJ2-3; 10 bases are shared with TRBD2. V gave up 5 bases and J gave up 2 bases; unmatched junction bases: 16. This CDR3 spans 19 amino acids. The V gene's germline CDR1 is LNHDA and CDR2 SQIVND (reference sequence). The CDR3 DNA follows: TGTGCCAGTAGTCCCCCAGGCTCGAGCGGGAGGGCCATCACAGATACGCAGTATTTT. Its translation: CASSPPGSSGRAITDTQYF.

The CDR3 spells CAWRQGGNQPQHF. DNA for the CDR3: TGTGCCTGGAGGCAGGGTGGCAATCAGCCCCAGCATTTT. The chain is built from TRBV30 and TRBJ1-5; weak D call: TRBD1 (5 bases). The CDR3 has 13 amino acids. CDR1 is GTSNPN and CDR2 is SVGIG in the germline V gene (reference sequence). V was pared by 3 bases and J by 2 bases, with 8 bases between.

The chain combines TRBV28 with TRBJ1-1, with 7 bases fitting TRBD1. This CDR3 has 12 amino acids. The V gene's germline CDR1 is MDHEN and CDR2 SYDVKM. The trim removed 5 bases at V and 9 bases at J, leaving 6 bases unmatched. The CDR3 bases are TGTGCCAGCAGTATAAACAGGGGAAAAGCTTTCTTT. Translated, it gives CASSINRGKAFF. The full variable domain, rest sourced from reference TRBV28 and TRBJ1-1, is DVKVTQSSRYLVKRTGEKVFLECVQDMDHENMFWYRQDPGLGLRLIYFSYDVKMKEKGDIPEGYSVSREKKERFSLILESASTNQTSMYLCASSINRGKAFFGQGTRLTVV.

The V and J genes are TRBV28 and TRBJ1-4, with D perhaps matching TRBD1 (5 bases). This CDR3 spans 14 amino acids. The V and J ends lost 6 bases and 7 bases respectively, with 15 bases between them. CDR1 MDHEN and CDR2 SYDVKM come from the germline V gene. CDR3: CASSQGGDGEKLFF. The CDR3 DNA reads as TGTGCCAGCAGCCAGGGAGGGGATGGTGAAAAACTGTTTTTT. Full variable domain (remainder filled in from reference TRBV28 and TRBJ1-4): DVKVTQSSRYLVKRTGEKVFLECVQDMDHENMFWYRQDPGLGLRLIYFSYDVKMKEKGDIPEGYSVSREKKERFSLILESASTNQTSMYLCASSQGGDGEKLFFGSGTQLSVL.

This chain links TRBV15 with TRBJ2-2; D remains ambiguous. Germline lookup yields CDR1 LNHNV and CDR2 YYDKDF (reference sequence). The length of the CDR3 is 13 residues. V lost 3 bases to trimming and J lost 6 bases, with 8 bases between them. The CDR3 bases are TGTGCCACCAGCAGCGAGAGTTCCGGGGAGCTGTTTTTT. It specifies CATSSESSGELFF.

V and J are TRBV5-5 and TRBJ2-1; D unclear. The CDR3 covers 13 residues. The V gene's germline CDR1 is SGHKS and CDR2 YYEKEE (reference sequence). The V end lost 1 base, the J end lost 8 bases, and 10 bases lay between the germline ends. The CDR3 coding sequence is TGTGCCAGCAGCTTGCTCCAACGCGATGAGCAGTTCTTC. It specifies CASSLLQRDEQFF.

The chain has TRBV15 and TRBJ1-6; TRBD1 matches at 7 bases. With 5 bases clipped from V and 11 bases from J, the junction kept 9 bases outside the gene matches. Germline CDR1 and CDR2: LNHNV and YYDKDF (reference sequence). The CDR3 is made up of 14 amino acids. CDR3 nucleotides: TGTGCCACCAGCGGTGACAGGGTTATTGCACCCCTCCACTTT. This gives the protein CATSGDRVIAPLHF.

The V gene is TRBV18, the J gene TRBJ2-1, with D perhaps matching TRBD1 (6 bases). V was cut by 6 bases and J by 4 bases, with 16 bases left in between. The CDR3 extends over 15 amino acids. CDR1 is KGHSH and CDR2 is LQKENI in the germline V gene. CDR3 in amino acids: CASSPPGQIYNEQFF. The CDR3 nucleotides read TGTGCCAGCTCTCCCCCGGGACAAATTTACAATGAGCAGTTCTTC. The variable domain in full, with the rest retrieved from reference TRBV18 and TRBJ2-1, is NAGVMQNPRHLVRRRGQEARLRCSPMKGHSHVYWYRQLPEEGLKFMVYLQKENIIDESGMPKERFSAEFPKEGPSILRIQQVVRGDSAAYFCASSPPGQIYNEQFFGPGTRLTVL.

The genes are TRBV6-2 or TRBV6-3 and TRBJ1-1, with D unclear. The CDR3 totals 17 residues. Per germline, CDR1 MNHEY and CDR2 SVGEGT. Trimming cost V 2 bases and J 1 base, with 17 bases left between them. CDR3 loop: CASSYRGRGRGNTEAFF. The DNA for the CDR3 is TGTGCCAGCAGTTACCGAGGCCGGGGTCGGGGGAACACTGAAGCTTTCTTT.